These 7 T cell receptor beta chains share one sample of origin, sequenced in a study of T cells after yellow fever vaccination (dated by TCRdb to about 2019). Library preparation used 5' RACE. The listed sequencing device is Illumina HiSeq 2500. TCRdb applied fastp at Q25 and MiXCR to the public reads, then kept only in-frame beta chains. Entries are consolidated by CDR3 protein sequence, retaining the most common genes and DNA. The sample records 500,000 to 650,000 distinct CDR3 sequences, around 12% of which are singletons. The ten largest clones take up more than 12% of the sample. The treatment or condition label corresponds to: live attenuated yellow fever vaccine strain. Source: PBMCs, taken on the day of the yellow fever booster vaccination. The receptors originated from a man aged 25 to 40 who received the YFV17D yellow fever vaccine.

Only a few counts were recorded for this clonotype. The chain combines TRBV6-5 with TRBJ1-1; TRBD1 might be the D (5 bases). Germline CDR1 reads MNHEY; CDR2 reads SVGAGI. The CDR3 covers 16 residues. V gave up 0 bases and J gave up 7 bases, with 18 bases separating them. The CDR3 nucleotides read TGTGCCAGCAGTTACTCGAGACGGGGGATGGGGCTTGAAGCTTTCTTT. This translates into CASSYSRRGMGLEAFF.

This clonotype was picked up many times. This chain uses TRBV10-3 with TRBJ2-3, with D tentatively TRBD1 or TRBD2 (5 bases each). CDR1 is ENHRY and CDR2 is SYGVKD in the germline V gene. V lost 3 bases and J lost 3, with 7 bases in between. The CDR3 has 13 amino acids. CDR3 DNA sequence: TGTGCCATCAGTGAAGAGGGGACAGATACGCAGTATTTT. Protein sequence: CAISEEGTDTQYF.

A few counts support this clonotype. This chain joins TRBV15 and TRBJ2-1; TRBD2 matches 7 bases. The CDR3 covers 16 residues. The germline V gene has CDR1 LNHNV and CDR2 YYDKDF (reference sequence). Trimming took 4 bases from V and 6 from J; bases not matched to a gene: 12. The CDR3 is CATSTIRGSWPNEQFF. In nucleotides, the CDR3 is TGTGCCACCAGCACAATCCGCGGGAGTTGGCCCAATGAGCAGTTCTTC.

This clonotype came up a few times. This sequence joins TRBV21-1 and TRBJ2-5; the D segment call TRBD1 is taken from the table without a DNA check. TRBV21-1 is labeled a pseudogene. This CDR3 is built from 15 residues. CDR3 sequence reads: CASSPKSGEQETQYF. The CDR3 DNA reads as TGTGCCAGCAGCCCAAAATCAGGGGAGCAAGAGACCCAGTACTTC.

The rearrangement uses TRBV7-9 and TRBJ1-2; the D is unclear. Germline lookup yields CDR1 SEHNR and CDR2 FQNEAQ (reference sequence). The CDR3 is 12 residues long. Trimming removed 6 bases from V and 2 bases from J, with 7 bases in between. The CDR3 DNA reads TGTGCCAGCAGTTCCATCAACTATGGCTACACCTTC. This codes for CASSSINYGYTF. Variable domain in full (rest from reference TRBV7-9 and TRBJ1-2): DTGVSQNPRHKITKRGQNVTFRCDPISEHNRLYWYRQTLGQGPEFLTYFQNEAQLEKSRLLSDRFSAERPKGSFSTLEIQRTEQGDSAMYLCASSSINYGYTFGSGTRLTVV.

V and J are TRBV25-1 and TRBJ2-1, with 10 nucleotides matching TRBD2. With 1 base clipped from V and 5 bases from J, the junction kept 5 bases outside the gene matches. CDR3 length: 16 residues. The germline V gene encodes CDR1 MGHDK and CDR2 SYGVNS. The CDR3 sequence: CASSESALAGDNEQFF. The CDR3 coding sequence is TGTGCCAGCAGTGAATCCGCTCTAGCGGGGGACAATGAGCAGTTCTTC.

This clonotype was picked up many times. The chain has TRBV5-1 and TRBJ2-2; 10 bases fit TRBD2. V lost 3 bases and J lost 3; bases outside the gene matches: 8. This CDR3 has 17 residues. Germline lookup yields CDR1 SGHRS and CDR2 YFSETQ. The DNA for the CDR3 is TGCGCCAGCAGCTCCCACCTGAGCGGGAGGGACACCGGGGAGCTGTTTTTT. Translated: CASSSHLSGRDTGELFF.